A single T cell receptor beta chain is shown here with its context. Its antigen target is currently unknown. There are no base qualities to consult, and no much larger clone falls within one base. The immunoSEQ Assay was used to sequence TCRbeta CDR3 regions. After extraction, genomic DNA underwent amplification by bias-controlled multiplex PCR, followed by high-throughput sequencing. In the paper's pipeline: To quantify the absolute abundance of every unique TCRbeta CDR3 region, sequences were collapsed and filtered. Usable DNA was measured by amplifying reference genes present in all nucleated cells, and TCRbeta template counts were normalized to that usable DNA to estimate T cell fraction. Repertoire TCRs were annotated as SARS-CoV-2-specific when V gene, CDR3 amino acid sequence and J gene were exactly matched to a known reactive TCR set. The reference SARS-CoV-2 TCR set was obtained from MIRA and was filtered for enrichment in COVID-19-positive ImmuneCODE repertoires, whereby public or cross-reactive TCRs were removed. Using the MIRA antigens, annotated TCRs were further analysed by specific ORF or by position within an ORF. Breadth was defined as annotated unique rearrangements over total unique productive rearrangements; depth was the summed frequency of those rearrangements. Two-sided Wilcoxon rank-sum tests were used to compare TCR breadth between groups. Drawn from immuneACCESS, this table holds only the in-frame rearrangements with V and J called that TCRdb kept. Clones are partly lost; checked studies trace under half to an unresolved V gene and leave the rest unexplained. The V and J calls and clone size were taken over from that table, and D and trimming were inferred from the DNA. A total of about 280,000 clones appear in this sample, about 89% of them only once. The ten largest clones represent roughly 3.5% of the sample.

This record belongs to a study of Ad26.COV2.S vaccination and SARS-CoV-2 variants (TCRdb year 2021). A note on the overall study: Donors in the vaccine arm were drawn from COV1001, a multicentre, randomized, double-blind, placebo-controlled phase I-IIa trial testing Ad26.COV2.S in healthy adults. Ad26.COV2.S was administered intramuscularly at 5 x 10^10 or 1 x 10^11 viral particles, either as a single shot or as two shots given 56 days apart. The specificity and breadth of SARS-CoV-2-reactive T cell receptors after Ad26.COV2.S vaccination were assessed by TCRbeta repertoire sequencing. A total of 32 samples were included in the TCR-sequenced set, comprising some 20 Ad26.COV2.S vaccine recipients, 5 placebo recipients and 8 SARS-CoV-2 convalescent individuals. Participants in the trial were split at random into five groups of five each, receiving low-dose or high-dose Ad26.COV2.S once or twice, or else placebo on both occasions. Investigators remained blinded to trial group allocation during experiments and outcome assessment. The paper as a whole reports these results and caveats: The authors noted that the TCR breadth and depth analyses may have underestimated total T cell responses. Higher spike-specific TCR breadth was observed in Ad26.COV2.S recipients than in placebo recipients (P = 0.0014). Vaccine and placebo recipients had comparable non-spike TCR breadth, which fits with the vaccine containing only spike. After vaccination, substantial breadth of spike-specific CD8+ and CD4+ T cell responses was reported. The study lacked the statistical power to compare responses across vaccine doses or regimens.

The treatment or condition label on this specimen signifies: some 19 received Ad26.COV2.S at low or high dose, single or two shots; 5 received placebo; per-sample allocation not given. Repertoires of vaccine and placebo recipients were sequenced from samples taken on day 63 after the first injection. Between 29 July and 7 August 2020, Cohort 1b enrolled about two dozen adults aged 18-55 years at one site in Boston, USA. As a vaccine, Ad26.COV2.S was a replication-incompetent adenovirus type 26 vector that expressed a prefusion-stabilized SARS-CoV-2 spike protein derived from the original Wuhan strain. The sample in question was peripheral blood, obtained in a trial of Ad26.COV2.S vaccine versus placebo. This sequence was found in a person between 18 and 59 years old who received the Ad26.COV2.S COVID-19 vaccine or a placebo.

The base sequence is TGTGCCAGCAGCCAGGAGGGGATCTACGAGCAGTACTTC. This translates into CASSQEGIYEQYF. In this chain, TRBV3-1 (or the pseudogene TRBV3-2) is recombined with TRBJ2-7, with TRBD2 tentatively as D gene (6 bases match). V is reduced by 3 bases and J by 3 bases, leaving a spacing of 9 bases between them. The germline V gene (reference sequence) specifies LGHDT as CDR1 and YNNKEL as CDR2. Including the terminal cysteine and phenylalanine, the CDR3 comprises 13 residues. Kept here is only the CDR3 DNA, which spans 39 bases and is read in frame from base 1.